What follows are 23 T cell receptor beta chains derived from one specimen sequenced in a study of blood T cell repertoires in COVID-19. Assay used: immunoSEQ multiplex PCR; TCRdb lists only in-frame clones, some missing. This sample carries around 100,000 clones, approximately 84% of them seen once, and the ten largest clones take around a sixth. The material sequenced was peripheral blood. The receptors originated from a woman in her sixties or seventies with acute or convalescent COVID-19.

This chain links TRBV19 with TRBJ1-4; TRBD1 matches at 11 bases. Trimming took 6 bases from V and 6 from J; bases not matched to a gene: 3. CDR3 length: 14 amino acids. CDR1 is LNHDA and CDR2 is SQIVND in the germline V gene (reference sequence). The CDR3 protein is CASSWTGGDEKLFF. CDR3 nucleotide sequence: TGTGCCAGTAGCTGGACAGGGGGCGATGAAAAACTGTTTTTT. Full variable domain (missing parts from reference TRBV19 and TRBJ1-4): DGGITQSPKYLFRKEGQNVTLSCEQNLNHDAMYWYRQDPGQGLRLIYYSQIVNDFQKGDIAEGYSVSREKKESFPLTVTSAQKNPTAFYLCASSWTGGDEKLFFGSGTQLSVL.

In its sample, this clone was seen once. This rearrangement joins TRBV7-2 to TRBJ1-4; no clear D. The V gene lost 5 bases and the J gene lost 5 bases, with 15 bases spanning the gap. CDR1 SGHTA and CDR2 FQGNSA come from the germline V gene. CDR3 size: 15 residues. CDR3 amino acids: CASSPNGGENEKLFF. CDR3 in DNA: TGTGCCAGCAGCCCGAATGGCGGTGAAAATGAAAAACTGTTTTTT.

V and J are TRBV28 and TRBJ1-4; D might be TRBD1 (5 bases). The CDR3 sequence is 16 residues long. Deletions cut 3 bases from V and 3 bases from J, with 14 bases between. Germline values: CDR1 MDHEN, CDR2 SYDVKM. The CDR3 loop is CASSFTIGGANEKLFF. The CDR3 coding sequence is TGTGCCAGCAGTTTCACTATCGGGGGGGCTAATGAAAAACTGTTTTTT.

This clone occurred once. This chain connects TRBV5-6 to TRBJ1-2, with D possibly being TRBD1 (6 bases). Germline-derived CDR1 and CDR2 are SGHDT and YYEEEE. The CDR3 is made up of 16 amino acids. Trimming removed 0 bases from V and 4 bases from J, with 16 bases in between. The CDR3 sequence: CASSLGTGGRGYGYTF. The CDR3, as DNA: TGTGCCAGCAGCTTGGGCACGGGGGGGCGCGGCTATGGCTACACCTTC.

With regard to this clone: The junction departs from germline at one end; a sequencing error may be responsible. The rearrangement joins TRBV7-9 to TRBJ1-5, with TRBD1 as a possible D gene (6 bases). Germline CDR1 and CDR2: SEHNR and FQNEAQ (reference sequence). This CDR3 has 14 residues. The CDR3 DNA reads as TGTGCCAGCAGCCAGGGGCCTAATGATCAACCCCAGCATTTT. It specifies CASSQGPNDQPQHF.

The chain couples TRBV6-2 or TRBV6-3 to TRBJ1-2, with D uncertain. This CDR3 contains 16 residues. Germline V CDR1 and CDR2: MNHEY, SVGEGT. V was clipped by 5 bases and J by 0 bases, with 16 bases between them. Here the CDR3 reads CASSRDVPPSNYGYTF. CDR3 sequence (DNA): TGTGCCAGCAGTCGCGATGTCCCCCCGTCTAACTATGGCTACACCTTC.

The rearrangement uses TRBV10-3 and TRBJ2-1, with D possibly matching TRBD1 (6 bases). The germline CDR1 and CDR2 sequences are ENHRY and SYGVKD. The V end lost 3 bases, the J end lost 0 bases, and 9 bases lay between the germline ends. The CDR3 spans 15 residues. CDR3 sequence: CAISEGDTSYNEQFF. The CDR3 bases are TGTGCCATCAGTGAAGGGGACACCTCCTACAATGAGCAGTTCTTC.

This chain uses TRBV2 with TRBJ2-1; D gene unclear. The CDR3 runs to 10 residues. The V end was cut by 3 bases, the J end by 13 bases, with 7 bases between. Germline CDR1 is SNHLY and CDR2 is FYNNEI. CDR3 in DNA: TGTGCCAGCAGTGAGGCAACCCAGTTCTTC. Residues: CASSEATQFF. Together with reference TRBV2 and TRBJ2-1, the CDR3 gives the full variable domain: EPEVTQTPSHQVTQMGQEVILRCVPISNHLYFYWYRQILGQKVEFLVSFYNNEISEKSEIFDDQFSVERPDGSNFTLKIRSTKLEDSAMYFCASSEATQFFGPGTRLTVL.

This clone is a singleton in its sample. The rearrangement uses TRBV13 and TRBJ1-1; tentatively, D is TRBD1 (6 bases). Looked up from germline, CDR1 is PRHDT and CDR2 is FYEKMQ (reference sequence). The V and J ends lost 7 bases and 0 bases respectively, with 12 bases between them. The CDR3 consists of 14 residues. CDR3 in DNA: TGTGCCAGCAACCCGACAGGACTGAACACTGAAGCTTTCTTT. As protein: CASNPTGLNTEAFF.

The V call is TRBV30, the J call TRBJ2-3; maybe TRBD2 (5 bases). The CDR3 sequence is 16 residues long. The V and J ends lost 2 bases and 1 base respectively, with 16 bases between them. The germline gives CDR1 GTSNPN, CDR2 SVGIG (reference sequence). In DNA form, the CDR3 reads TGTGCCTGGAGTCCCCCCTGGCCCGGGGGCACAGATACGCAGTATTTT. Protein: CAWSPPWPGGTDTQYF.

The V gene is TRBV2, the J gene TRBJ1-6; 8 nucleotides agree with TRBD1. V was clipped by 3 bases and J by 9 bases; unmatched bases: 4. Germline CDR1 reads SNHLY; CDR2 reads FYNNEI. This CDR3 has 14 amino acids. In DNA, the CDR3 is TGTGCCAGCAGTGACCGGACAGGGCGTTCACCCCTCCACTTT. Translating it yields CASSDRTGRSPLHF.

The chain combines TRBV7-2 with TRBJ2-5, with a possible D match to TRBD2 (5 bases). CDR1 and CDR2 from the germline V gene are SGHTA and FQGNSA. The V end lost 1 base, the J end lost 1 base, and 7 bases lay between the germline ends. This CDR3 comprises 14 residues. CDR3 nucleotide sequence: TGTGCCAGCAGCTTAGAGGGAGCCCAAGAGACCCAGTACTTC. Translating gives CASSLEGAQETQYF.

The chain links TRBV6-6 to TRBJ1-6; D is undetermined. The V and J ends lost 2 bases and 7 bases respectively, with 6 bases between them. CDR1 is MNHNY and CDR2 is SVGAGI in the germline V gene (reference sequence). The CDR3 runs to 13 residues. The CDR3: CASSYGENSPLHF. Here the CDR3 DNA reads TGTGCCAGCAGTTACGGGGAGAATTCACCCCTCCACTTT.

The chain couples TRBV30 to TRBJ2-4, with a possible D match to TRBD1 (6 bases). The germline gives CDR1 GTSNPN, CDR2 SVGIG (reference sequence). Trimming shortened V by 1 base and J by 7 bases, and 11 bases separated the two germline ends. The CDR3 extends over 13 amino acids. The CDR3 DNA sequence: TGTGCCTGGAGTGAAACAGGGCTGAACATTCAGTACTTC. It specifies CAWSETGLNIQYF.

This chain joins TRBV10-2 and TRBJ2-2; 14 bases are shared with TRBD2. The V segment lost 6 bases and the J segment 7 bases; nucleotides outside the gene matches: 10. Germline V gene lookup returns CDR1 WSHSY and CDR2 SAAADI. There are 17 residues in the CDR3. The CDR3: CASSSGTSGGLGGELFF. The CDR3 bases are TGCGCCAGCAGCAGCGGGACTAGCGGGGGTTTGGGCGGGGAGCTGTTTTTT.

This chain links TRBV18 with TRBJ1-2; TRBD1 aligns across 10 bases. The CDR3 contains 15 residues. The V gene's germline CDR1 is KGHSH and CDR2 LQKENI. The ends lost 0 bases at V and 5 bases at J; junction bases unmatched: 3. CDR3 amino acids: CASSPPGQGLYGYTF. Written as DNA, the CDR3 is TGTGCCAGCTCACCACCGGGACAGGGGCTGTATGGCTACACCTTC.

V gene TRBV12-3 or TRBV12-4 combines with J gene TRBJ1-1, with D possibly TRBD1 on 6 matching bases. There are 13 residues in the CDR3. V shed 2 bases and J shed 6 bases, with 10 bases lying between them. The chain's CDR3 is CASSLSEGAEAFF. The CDR3 coding sequence is TGTGCCAGCAGTTTATCAGAGGGGGCTGAAGCTTTCTTT.

This clone was seen a few times. The V call is TRBV5-6, the J call TRBJ1-1, with TRBD1 matching 8 bases. The CDR3 has 15 amino acids. After removal of 0 bases from V and 1 base from J, the junction contained 2 bases not matched to a gene. Germline-derived CDR1 and CDR2 are SGHDT and YYEEEE. The CDR3 region has the DNA TGTGCCAGCAGCTTGGTCGGGACAGGGAACACTGAAGCTTTCTTT. This gives the protein CASSLVGTGNTEAFF.

The CDR3 region has the DNA TGTGCCTGGAGTGTAGCAGGGGGTGGCAATCAGCCCCAGCATTTT. Translation gives CAWSVAGGGNQPQHF. This chain joins TRBV30 and TRBJ1-5; 7 bases map to TRBD1. The CDR3 is 15 amino acids. The V and J ends lost 0 bases and 2 bases, in that order; junction bases with no gene match: 4. Germline CDR1 and CDR2: GTSNPN and SVGIG (reference sequence).

This chain uses TRBV2 with TRBJ1-2; 9 bases fit TRBD1. The CDR3 spans 14 residues. The V and J ends lost 6 bases and 13 bases, in that order; junction bases with no gene match: 15. The V gene's germline CDR1 is SNHLY and CDR2 FYNNEI. The CDR3 DNA reads as TGTGCCAGCAGACTATTCACAGGGGGCGAGAGTGTCACCTTC. Protein product: CASRLFTGGESVTF. Full variable domain (outside the CDR3, taken from reference TRBV2 and TRBJ1-2): EPEVTQTPSHQVTQMGQEVILRCVPISNHLYFYWYRQILGQKVEFLVSFYNNEISEKSEIFDDQFSVERPDGSNFTLKIRSTKLEDSAMYFCASRLFTGGESVTFGSGTRLTVV.

This sequence joins TRBV5-1 and TRBJ2-3, with 9 bases lining up with TRBD2. The junction had 9 bases not matched to a gene; V was cut back by 1 base and J by 0 bases. Germline lookup yields CDR1 SGHRS and CDR2 YFSETQ. The CDR3 has 18 amino acids. CDR3 in DNA: TGCGCCAGCAGCTTGATGGCGGGGGGGCCCCTTAGCACAGATACGCAGTATTTT. It codes for CASSLMAGGPLSTDTQYF. The full variable domain, rest sourced from reference TRBV5-1 and TRBJ2-3, is KAGVTQTPRYLIKTRGQQVTLSCSPISGHRSVSWYQQTPGQGLQFLFEYFSETQRNKGNFPGRFSGRQFSNSRSEMNVSTLELGDSALYLCASSLMAGGPLSTDTQYFGPGTRLTVL.

The rearrangement uses TRBV30 and TRBJ2-1; 8 bases fit TRBD2. CDR1 is GTSNPN, CDR2 SVGIG, per germline (reference sequence). The length of the CDR3 is 15 residues. The trim removed 2 bases at V and 9 bases at J, leaving 12 bases unmatched. CDR3 DNA sequence: TGTGCCTGGAGTATGCCGGGACTAGTAAACAGTGAGCAGTTCTTC. This sequence encodes CAWSMPGLVNSEQFF.

The chain links TRBV20-1 to TRBJ1-3; D uncertain. The CDR3 loop spans 11 amino acids. From germline, CDR1 is DFQATT and CDR2 SNEGSKA (reference sequence). V gave up 8 bases and J gave up 4 bases, with 9 bases separating them. CDR3 coding DNA: TGCAGTACTTTCAGGGGAAACACCATATATTTT. It yields the protein CSTFRGNTIYF.